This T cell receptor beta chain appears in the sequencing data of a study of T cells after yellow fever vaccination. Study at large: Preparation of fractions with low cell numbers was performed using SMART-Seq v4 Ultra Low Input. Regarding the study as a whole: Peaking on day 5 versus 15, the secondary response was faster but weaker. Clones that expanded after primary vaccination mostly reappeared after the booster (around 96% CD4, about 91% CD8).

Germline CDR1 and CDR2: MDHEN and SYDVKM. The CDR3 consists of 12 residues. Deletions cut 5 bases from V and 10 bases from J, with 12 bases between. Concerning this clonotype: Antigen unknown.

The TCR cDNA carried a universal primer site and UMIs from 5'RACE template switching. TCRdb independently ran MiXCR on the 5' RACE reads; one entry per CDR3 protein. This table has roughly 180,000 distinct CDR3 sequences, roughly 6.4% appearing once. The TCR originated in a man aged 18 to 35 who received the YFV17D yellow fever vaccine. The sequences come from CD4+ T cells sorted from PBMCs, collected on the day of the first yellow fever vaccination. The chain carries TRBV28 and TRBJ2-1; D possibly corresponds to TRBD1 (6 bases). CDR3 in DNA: TGTGCCAGCAGTGCTACCGGGACAGAGCAGTTCTTC. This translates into CASSATGTEQFF.